This TCR beta chain was sequenced during a study of tumor-infiltrating lymphocytes in oesophageal squamous cell carcinoma. CDR3 length: 12 amino acids. Germline assignment: CDR1 MDHEN and CDR2 SYDVKM. TCRdb reprocessed the PCR reads via MiXCR and lists one record per CDR3 protein. The sample includes almost 20,000 distinct CDR3 sequences, roughly 36% of them seen just once. Concerning this clonotype: A junction boundary mismatches the germline segment, possibly from a read error.

This TCR was sampled from a male donor with esophageal squamous cell carcinoma. Material for sequencing was esophageal tumor tissue. This sequence joins TRBV28 and TRBJ2-7; D gene uncertain. The J call may be wrong; the DNA end is better matched by TRBJ1-2. Here the CDR3 reads CASSSPVYAYTF. The CDR3 region has the DNA TGTGCCAGCAGTTCCCCGGTCTATGCCTACACCTTC.